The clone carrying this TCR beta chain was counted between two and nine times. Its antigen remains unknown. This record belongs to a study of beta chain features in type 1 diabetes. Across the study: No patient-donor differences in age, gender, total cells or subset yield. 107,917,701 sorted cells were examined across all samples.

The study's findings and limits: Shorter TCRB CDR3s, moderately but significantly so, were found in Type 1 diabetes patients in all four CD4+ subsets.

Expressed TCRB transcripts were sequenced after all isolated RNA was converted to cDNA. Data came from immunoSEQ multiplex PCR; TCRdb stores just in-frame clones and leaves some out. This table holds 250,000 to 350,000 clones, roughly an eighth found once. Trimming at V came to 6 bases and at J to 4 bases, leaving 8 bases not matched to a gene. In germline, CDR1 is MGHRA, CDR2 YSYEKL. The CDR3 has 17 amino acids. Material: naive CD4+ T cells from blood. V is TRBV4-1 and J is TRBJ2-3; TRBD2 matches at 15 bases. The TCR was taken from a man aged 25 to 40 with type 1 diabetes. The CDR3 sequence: CASSPWTSGRGADTQYF. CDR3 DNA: TGCGCCAGCAGTCCCTGGACTAGCGGGAGGGGAGCAGATACGCAGTATTTT.